This TCR beta chain stems from a study of blood T cell repertoires in COVID-19. At the level of the study: Nucleic acid was either cDNA or gDNA, and it came from T cells, B-cell-depleted T cells, or PBMCs.

In the authors' methods: For nucleated cells, counts were estimated from reference gene primer amplification. Profiled with immunoSEQ multiplex PCR; TCRdb holds only in-frame clones, not every one. The V and J calls and clone size were taken over from that table, and D and trimming were inferred from the DNA. The sample holds approximately 300,000 clones, 65% to 85% seen once. Germline V gene sequence: CDR1 MNHEY, CDR2 SMNVEV (reference sequence). V was shortened by 5 bases and J by 2 bases, with 12 bases between the two germline ends. This CDR3 is built from 14 residues. Seattle cases were enrolled at active infection and followed longitudinally.

The sequence derives from a person aged 65 to 85 with COVID-19, enrolled during active disease. Sequencing used peripheral blood. The chain combines TRBV27 with TRBJ1-1, with D possibly matching TRBD1 (6 bases). DNA of the CDR3: TGTGCCAGCAGTACGAACAGGGATAACACTGAAGCTTTCTTT. Translating gives CASSTNRDNTEAFF.